This paragraph reports one TCR beta chain. The sample belongs to a study of blood T cells in healthy people across ages. This CDR3 has 15 amino acids. Germline loops: CDR1 SGHTA, CDR2 FQGNSA. Trimming removed 1 base from V and 6 bases from J; junction bases left unmatched: 7. The authors ran a second PCR of roughly 6 to 12 cycles using a sample-barcoded 5' primer and a J-beta primer mix. Using its own MiXCR run on the 5' RACE reads, TCRdb lists one record per CDR3 protein. The sample consists of roughly 1,300,000 distinct CDR3 sequences, 59% of them appearing once. This sequence originates from a man between 18 and 29 years old in good health. The specimen sequenced was blood. The V gene is TRBV7-2, the J gene TRBJ2-7, with 9 nucleotides matching TRBD1. The CDR3, as DNA: TGTGCCAGCAGCTTAGGGGGACAGGGCCGCAGCGAGCAGTACTTC. Translated, it gives CASSLGGQGRSEQYF.